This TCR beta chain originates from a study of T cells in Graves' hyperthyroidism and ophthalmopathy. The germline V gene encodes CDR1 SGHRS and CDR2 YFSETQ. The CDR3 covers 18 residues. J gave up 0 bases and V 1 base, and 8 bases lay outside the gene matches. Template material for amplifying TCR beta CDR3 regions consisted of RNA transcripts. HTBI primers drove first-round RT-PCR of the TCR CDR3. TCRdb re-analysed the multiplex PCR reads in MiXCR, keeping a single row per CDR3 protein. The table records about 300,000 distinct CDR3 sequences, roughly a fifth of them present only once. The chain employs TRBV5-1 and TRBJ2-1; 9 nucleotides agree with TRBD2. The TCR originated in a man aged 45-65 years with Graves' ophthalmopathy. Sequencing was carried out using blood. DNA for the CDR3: TGCGCCAGCAGCTTGCTATCGCCTAGCGGGAACTCCTACAATGAGCAGTTCTTC. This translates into CASSLLSPSGNSYNEQFF.